Each of the 30 T cell receptor beta chains below was sequenced from the same sample in a study of T-cell memory formation after mild COVID-19 (dated by TCRdb to the early 2020s). The method behind the library was 5' RACE. The sample was run on an Illumina NovaSeq 6000. TCRdb reran the public reads through fastp at Q25 and MiXCR, keeping productive beta chains. Each CDR3 protein gets just one entry, which takes the most common genes and DNA from the rows behind it. For this sample there are about 450,000 distinct CDR3 sequences; 23% appear just once. The ten largest make up roughly 13% of the sample. Sequencing was carried out using PBMCs or a T cell subset sorted from them (not recorded which). The source is an adult woman who had mild COVID-19 (a few samples of this study predate the infection). The sample titles of this study are shuffled in the database, so cell type and time point are left out; the donor was told from shared clones.

This clonotype occurred a few times. The chain combines TRBV5-1 with TRBJ2-1; TRBD1 matches at 9 bases. CDR1 and CDR2 from the germline V gene are SGHRS and YFSETQ. Trimming at V came to 0 bases and at J to 4 bases, leaving 5 bases not matched to a gene. The length of the CDR3 is 16 residues. The DNA for the CDR3 is TGCGCCAGCAGCTTGGGGGGGGACAGGGTTTACAATGAGCAGTTCTTC. Protein: CASSLGGDRVYNEQFF.

This clonotype occurred a few times. This chain links TRBV4-2 with TRBJ2-5, with 11 bases that match TRBD2. Germline trimming cut 0 bases from V and 5 bases from J; bases unmatched to any gene: 2. This CDR3 comprises 15 residues. From germline, CDR1 is LGHNA and CDR2 YNFKEQ. CDR3 nucleotides: TGTGCCAGCAGCCAAGAACTAGCGGGGGAGGAGACCCAGTACTTC. Its translation: CASSQELAGEETQYF.

This clonotype was detected a few times. The gene calls are TRBV20-1 and TRBJ2-3; 11 nucleotides match TRBD2. V lost 0 bases, J lost 6 bases, and 11 bases stayed unmatched. Germline values: CDR1 DFQATT, CDR2 SNEGSKA (reference sequence). CDR3 length: 17 amino acids. Here the CDR3 reads CSARDLPSGGLRDTQYF. The CDR3 region has the DNA TGCAGTGCTAGAGATCTCCCTAGCGGGGGGCTGAGGGATACGCAGTATTTT.

V and J are TRBV7-3 and TRBJ2-1; possible D gene TRBD2, 5 bases. This CDR3 has 14 amino acids. V lost 5 bases and J 10 bases, leaving 18 bases between the germline ends. The germline V gene has CDR1 SGHTA and CDR2 FQGTGA. This chain's CDR3 is CASSPQVLEGEQFF. The CDR3 DNA reads as TGTGCCAGCAGCCCCCAGGTCCTAGAGGGAGAGCAGTTCTTC.

This clonotype was recorded only once. V gene TRBV3-1 combines with J gene TRBJ1-3; 7 nucleotides match TRBD1. The V segment lost 4 bases and the J segment 8 bases; nucleotides outside the gene matches: 2. Germline CDR1 reads LGHDT; CDR2 reads YNNKEL (reference sequence). CDR3 length equals 12 residues. Here the CDR3 DNA reads TGTGCCAGCAGCCGGACAGGATACACCATATATTTT. This translates into CASSRTGYTIYF.

V and J are TRBV19 and TRBJ2-4, with D possibly matching TRBD1 (6 bases). V gave up 4 bases and J gave up 3 bases, with 22 bases separating them. This CDR3 region has 18 residues. Germline V gene data show CDR1 as LNHDA and CDR2 as SQIVND (reference sequence). In DNA, the CDR3 is TGTGCCAGTAGTAAACAGGGACCGGGACCCCGGGGCAAAAACATTCAGTACTTC. It translates to CASSKQGPGPRGKNIQYF.

The rearrangement joins TRBV5-6 to TRBJ2-7; 7 bases are a match to TRBD1. Germline CDR1 and CDR2: SGHDT and YYEEEE. There are 14 residues in the CDR3. Trimming took 5 bases from V and 0 from J; bases not matched to a gene: 5. CDR3 nucleotide sequence: TGTGCCAGCAGAACAGGGGCGAGCTCCTACGAGCAGTACTTC. As protein: CASRTGASSYEQYF. The full variable domain, in which reference TRBV5-6 and TRBJ2-7 provide the parts outside the CDR3, is DAGVTQSPTHLIKTRGQQVTLRCSPKSGHDTVSWYQQALGQGPQFIFQYYEEEERQRGNFPDRFSGHQFPNYSSELNVNALLLGDSALYLCASRTGASSYEQYFGPGTRLTVT.

The chain joins TRBV6-5 to TRBJ1-4; D gene ambiguous. Trimming removed 5 bases from V and 8 bases from J, with 24 bases in between. The CDR3 length is 17 residues. The germline gives CDR1 MNHEY, CDR2 SVGAGI. CDR3 bases: TGTGCCAGCAGTCCCCAATTAATGGCCCACGCTCGGGAAAAACTGTTTTTT. It yields the protein CASSPQLMAHAREKLFF.

The genes are TRBV5-1 and TRBJ2-2, with TRBD2 matching 11 bases. The germline V gene encodes CDR1 SGHRS and CDR2 YFSETQ. The CDR3 is 18 residues long. The ends lost 0 bases at V and 1 base at J; junction bases unmatched: 5. The DNA of the CDR3 is TGCGCCAGCAGCTTGGCAGGACTAGCGGGCCTGAACACCGGGGAGCTGTTTTTT. Its protein is CASSLAGLAGLNTGELFF. Full variable domain (missing parts from reference TRBV5-1 and TRBJ2-2): KAGVTQTPRYLIKTRGQQVTLSCSPISGHRSVSWYQQTPGQGLQFLFEYFSETQRNKGNFPGRFSGRQFSNSRSEMNVSTLELGDSALYLCASSLAGLAGLNTGELFFGEGSRLTVL.

This clonotype was recorded a few times. The rearrangement uses TRBV5-6 and TRBJ1-1; 8 bases align to TRBD1. Trimming cost V 2 bases and J 0 bases; bases outside gene matches: 9. CDR3 length: 17 residues. Per the germline V gene, CDR1 is SGHDT and CDR2 is YYEEEE. Written as DNA, the CDR3 is TGTGCCAGCAGCTTCCGATCAGGGGGCGATTTGAACACTGAAGCTTTCTTT. Amino acids: CASSFRSGGDLNTEAFF.

This clonotype was recorded at least ten times. V usage is TRBV20-1 and J usage is TRBJ2-5, with TRBD2 identical over 9 bases. V shed 0 bases and J 5 bases; nucleotides not matched to a gene: 7. This CDR3 comprises 15 residues. CDR1 and CDR2 (germline): DFQATT, SNEGSKA (reference sequence). CDR3 sequence: CSARDGGTSLETQYF. The DNA of the CDR3 is TGCAGTGCTAGAGATGGGGGGACTAGCCTGGAGACCCAGTACTTC.

This clonotype was seen a few times. J is TRBJ1-2 and V is TRBV6-5, with TRBD1 matching over 7 bases. The V and J ends lost 6 bases and 5 bases, in that order; junction bases with no gene match: 6. The V gene's germline CDR1 is MNHEY and CDR2 SVGAGI. CDR3 length equals 13 residues. The CDR3 sequence is CASSTTGRYGYTF. The CDR3 nucleotides read TGTGCCAGCAGCACGACAGGGAGGTATGGCTACACCTTC.

The chain employs TRBV4-2 and TRBJ2-2, with 8 positions matching TRBD2. The V segment lost 3 bases and the J segment 2 bases; nucleotides outside the gene matches: 11. The CDR3 length is 18 residues. CDR1 is LGHNA, CDR2 YNFKEQ, per germline. DNA for the CDR3: TGTGCCAGCAGCCAGTTTGGAGCGGGAGAGATAAACACCGGGGAGCTGTTTTTT. Translation: CASSQFGAGEINTGELFF.

The chain carries TRBV9 and TRBJ2-7; 7 nucleotides agree with TRBD2. The CDR3 extends over 14 amino acids. With 0 bases clipped from V and 6 bases from J, the junction kept 6 bases outside the gene matches. The V gene's germline CDR1 is SGDLS and CDR2 YYNGEE. Here the CDR3 DNA reads TGTGCCAGCAGCGTAGGAGGGCGGGAGTTCGAGCAGTACTTC. The encoded protein is CASSVGGREFEQYF.

This clonotype was counted only a few times. The chain carries TRBV15 and TRBJ2-5, with D perhaps TRBD2 (5 bases). V lost 3 bases and J 1 base, leaving 9 bases between the germline ends. There are 14 residues in the CDR3. The germline gives CDR1 LNHNV, CDR2 YYDKDF (reference sequence). DNA for the CDR3: TGTGCCACCAGCAGGGCCACTAGCCAAGAGACCCAGTACTTC. Translation: CATSRATSQETQYF.

The chain couples TRBV4-2 to TRBJ1-2; D gene unclear. Germline V lookup: CDR1 LGHNA, CDR2 YNFKEQ. The CDR3 sequence is 12 residues long. Trimming took off 0 bases at V and 8 bases at J, with 7 bases between the two ends. This CDR3 reads CASSQDTNGYTF. The CDR3, as DNA: TGTGCCAGCAGCCAAGACACGAACGGCTACACCTTC.

V gene TRBV5-1 combines with J gene TRBJ2-7, with D perhaps given as TRBD1 or TRBD2 (5 bases each). Trimming took 6 bases from V and 1 from J, leaving 17 bases between them. The CDR3 runs 15 residues. The germline gives CDR1 SGHRS, CDR2 YFSETQ. In DNA, the CDR3 is TGCGCCAGCATGAGAGACCGGGACGGATCCTACGAGCAGTACTTC. Amino acids: CASMRDRDGSYEQYF.

CDR3 sequence: CASNGLVDTEAFF. In DNA, the CDR3 is TGTGCCAGTAACGGTCTCGTAGACACTGAAGCTTTCTTT. J is TRBJ1-1 and V is TRBV19; D is unresolved. Looked up from germline, CDR1 is LNHDA and CDR2 is SQIVND (reference sequence). Trimming cost V 7 bases and J 3 bases, with 12 bases left between them. This CDR3 is built from 13 residues.

The chain combines TRBV19 with TRBJ2-1; 9 nucleotides match TRBD2. CDR3 length: 14 residues. The germline gives CDR1 LNHDA, CDR2 SQIVND (reference sequence). J gave up 7 bases and V 7 bases, and 8 bases lay outside the gene matches. CDR3 residues: CASTVSSGINEQFF. The CDR3 region has the DNA TGTGCCAGTACTGTATCTAGCGGGATAAATGAGCAGTTCTTC.

The chain's CDR3 is CASRLTGVDTGELFF. The CDR3 bases are TGTGCCAGCAGGTTGACAGGGGTGGACACCGGGGAGCTGTTTTTT. The rearrangement joins TRBV6-2 or TRBV6-3 to TRBJ2-2, with 8 bases identical to TRBD1. V trimming: 6 bases; J trimming: 3 bases; junction bases outside the gene matches: 6. CDR3 length: 15 residues. Germline CDR1 MNHEY, CDR2 SVGEGT.

The chain recombines TRBV2 with TRBJ2-3, with TRBD2 matching over 7 bases. Germline V gives CDR1 SNHLY, CDR2 FYNNEI. V gave up 2 bases and J gave up 0 bases; unmatched junction bases: 2. This CDR3 is built from 15 residues. Here the CDR3 reads CASSERRGSTDTQYF. The CDR3 coding sequence is TGTGCCAGCAGTGAACGGCGGGGGAGCACAGATACGCAGTATTTT.

The V gene is TRBV2, the J gene TRBJ2-1; a possible D gene is TRBD1 (6 bases). The CDR3 covers 14 residues. Trimming removed 5 bases from V and 0 bases from J, with 8 bases in between. CDR1 SNHLY and CDR2 FYNNEI come from the germline V gene. The CDR3 loop is CASSRGYSYNEQFF. CDR3 bases: TGTGCCAGCAGTAGGGGGTACTCCTACAATGAGCAGTTCTTC.

The chain joins TRBV4-1 to TRBJ2-2; tentatively, D is TRBD1 or TRBD2 (5 bases each). The V end was cut by 7 bases, the J end by 0 bases, with 15 bases between. The CDR3 length is 16 residues. From germline, CDR1 is MGHRA and CDR2 YSYEKL. CDR3 coding DNA: TGCGCCAGCAAAAGTTACGGGACGACGAACACCGGGGAGCTGTTTTTT. Amino acids: CASKSYGTTNTGELFF.

This clonotype was detected only once. The chain carries TRBV4-1 and TRBJ1-1; D is ambiguous. CDR3 length equals 15 residues. V was pared by 0 bases and J by 3 bases, with 11 bases between. CDR1 MGHRA and CDR2 YSYEKL come from the germline V gene. CDR3 bases: TGCGCCAGCAGCCAAGATCCCCCCGGGGACACTGAAGCTTTCTTT. Amino acid sequence: CASSQDPPGDTEAFF.

This clonotype was seen a handful of times. This chain links TRBV6-2 or TRBV6-3 with TRBJ1-5; TRBD1 agrees at 9 bases. Germline loops: CDR1 MNHEY, CDR2 SVGEGT. CDR3 size: 17 residues. With 2 bases clipped from V and 4 bases from J, the junction kept 9 bases outside the gene matches. For the CDR3, the DNA is TGTGCCAGCAGTTACCCGACCGGACAGGGGATGAATCAGCCCCAGCATTTT. The encoded protein is CASSYPTGQGMNQPQHF.

This clonotype was observed a handful of times. The chain carries TRBV7-2 and TRBJ2-1; D not resolved. The CDR3 is 13 amino acids. The germline CDR1 and CDR2 sequences are SGHTA and FQGNSA. The germline V and J ends were trimmed by 3 bases and 14 bases, with 17 bases remaining between them. The CDR3 region is CASSLGRKAAEFF. The CDR3 DNA reads as TGTGCCAGCAGCTTGGGTCGGAAGGCGGCCGAGTTCTTC.

The chain recombines TRBV6-5 with TRBJ2-1; 11 positions match TRBD2. V lost 4 bases to trimming and J lost 11 bases; unmatched junction nucleotides: 10. Looked up from germline, CDR1 is MNHEY and CDR2 is SVGAGI. CDR3 length equals 15 residues. This CDR3 is CASSSGTSGLGKQFF. Written as DNA, the CDR3 is TGTGCCAGCAGTTCCGGGACTAGCGGACTTGGAAAGCAGTTCTTC.

The CDR3 is CASSLGTTQGTEAFF. The DNA for the CDR3 is TGTGCCAGCAGCTTAGGGACAACCCAGGGGACAGAAGCTTTCTTT. This sequence joins TRBV7-6 and TRBJ1-1, with a weak D call TRBD1 (6 bases). CDR3 length: 15 amino acids. The germline CDR1 and CDR2 sequences are SGHVS and FNYEAQ. Trimming took 1 base from V and 8 from J, leaving 17 bases between them.

V usage is TRBV10-3 and J usage is TRBJ2-2; maybe TRBD2 (5 bases). The CDR3 is made up of 15 amino acids. V shed 4 bases and J shed 0 bases, with 9 bases lying between them. The V gene's germline CDR1 is ENHRY and CDR2 SYGVKD. CDR3 sequence reads: CAISAGGPNTGELFF. For the CDR3, the DNA is TGTGCCATCAGTGCGGGCGGGCCGAACACCGGGGAGCTGTTTTTT.

This clonotype has a handful of counts. The J gene is TRBJ1-6, the V gene TRBV5-1; 9 nucleotides align to TRBD1. V shed 4 bases, J shed 7 bases, and the junction held 6 bases outside the gene matches. This CDR3 comprises 15 residues. Germline CDR1 reads SGHRS; CDR2 reads YFSETQ. CDR3 loop: CASSPTGQGNSPLHF. In nucleotides, the CDR3 is TGCGCCAGCAGCCCGACCGGACAGGGGAATTCACCCCTCCACTTT.